These 2 T cell receptor beta chains came from one sample sequenced in a study of Ad26.COV2.S vaccination and SARS-CoV-2 variants. Clones were read by immunoSEQ multiplex PCR, and TCRdb kept only the in-frame ones, dropping some. The sample records roughly 510,000 clones, roughly 87% being singletons. Documented treatment: some 20 received Ad26.COV2.S at low or high dose, single or two shots; 5 received placebo; per-sample allocation not given. Collection of the samples took place on day 63 after the first injection of vaccine or placebo. The sequencing used peripheral blood, collected in a trial of Ad26.COV2.S vaccine versus placebo. The receptors here all came from a person aged 18-60 years who received the Ad26.COV2.S COVID-19 vaccine or a placebo.

The rearrangement joins TRBV19 to TRBJ2-2; the D is unclear. Germline V CDR1 and CDR2: LNHDA, SQIVND (reference sequence). The germline V and J ends were trimmed by 2 bases and 5 bases, with 15 bases remaining between them. The CDR3 is 16 amino acids. CDR3 region: CASSILGMSGTGELFF. The CDR3 DNA reads as TGTGCCAGTAGTATACTGGGGATGTCAGGAACCGGGGAGCTGTTTTTT.

To note about this clone: Other DNA sequences from this sample encode an identical CDR3 as well. V and J are TRBV29-1 and TRBJ2-7, with D maybe TRBD2 (6 bases). Germline V lookup: CDR1 SQVTM, CDR2 ANQGSEA. Trimming took 1 base from V and 2 from J, leaving 9 bases between them. The CDR3 extends over 13 amino acids. The CDR3: CSVEGTGAYEQYF. The CDR3 DNA follows: TGCAGCGTTGAAGGGACGGGAGCCTACGAGCAGTACTTC.